This section outlines one T cell receptor beta chain sequence together with its context. Sequenced by immunoSEQ multiplex PCR; TCRdb stores in-frame clones only, minus some. Altogether about 15,000 clones are present, more than 30% being singletons, with the ten largest covering roughly 15%. Trimming left V 3 bases short and J 9 bases short, with 15 bases between. Germline loops: CDR1 MDHEN, CDR2 SYDVKM. The CDR3 covers 15 residues. This entry belongs to a study of graft-versus-host responses after intestinal transplantation. Study results and limitations: There was an association between peak levels of circulating GvH clones and early post-transplant HvG declines. Recipient marrow harbored GvH clones, some of which surfaced first in ileum or blood. Those patients showing graft-donor T cell macrochimerism displayed high graft-versus-host to host-versus-graft clonal ratios in allografts.

The plating included around 200,000 irradiated, violet-dye-labeled stimulator cells together with around 200,000 CFSE-labeled responder cells. The J gene is TRBJ1-6, the V gene TRBV28; TRBD1 is a possible D gene (6 bases). This sample comprised alloreactive CD8+ T cells from a mixed lymphocyte reaction culture, obtained before intestinal transplant. The subset: CFSE-low proliferating T cells sorted from roughly 6-day pre-transplant mixed lymphocyte reaction (GvH or HvG direction). The sequence was collected from a human patient who received an intestinal transplant. CDR3 nucleotides: TGTGCCAGCAGTTTTCAGGGGACGACTGGTTCACCCCTCCACTTT. It encodes CASSFQGTTGSPLHF.